The rows below give T cell receptor beta chains drawn from one sample of a study of T cell responses to AZD1222 COVID-19 vaccine. Assay: immunoSEQ multiplex PCR; the TCRdb copy retains only in-frame clones and omits some. The table includes roughly 80,000 clones, roughly nine tenths detected once. The material was peripheral blood, obtained on day 0 of AZD1222 vaccination. All receptors derive from an adult in good health. The CDR3 runs from the conserved cysteine through the conserved F or W.

V gene	J gene	CDR3 protein
TRBV19	TRBJ2-5	CASSNIAGGQETQYF
TRBV27	TRBJ2-3	CASSPSGPTDTQYF
TRBV15	TRBJ1-1	CATSRAGRTEAFF
TRBV25-1	TRBJ1-6	CASSEAPGGASPLHF
TRBV5-1	TRBJ2-1	CASSLLSSYNEQFF
TRBV2	TRBJ2-3	CASSGQRGVVFRGTQYF
TRBV19	TRBJ1-1	CASTPRQGHTEAFF
TRBV6-2/TRBV6-3	TRBJ2-4	CASSSGTALYF
TRBV18	TRBJ2-2	CASSRSTGGDTGELFF
TRBV5-1	TRBJ2-1	CASSLPRTGGSDEQFF
TRBV5-1	TRBJ2-3	CASSIPGQGGDTQYF
TRBV7-6	TRBJ1-2	CASQALSLYGYTF
TRBV5-1	TRBJ2-5	CASSRGTTSGMGRGETQYF
TRBV30	TRBJ2-5	CAWRGGETQYF
TRBV30	TRBJ2-1	CAWSQGSSFANEQFF
TRBV7-9	TRBJ2-1	CASSLMGEQFF
TRBV7-9	TRBJ2-4	CASRGGEGKNIQYF
TRBV3-1/TRBV3-2	TRBJ2-4	CASSQERARAKNIQYF
TRBV5-4	TRBJ2-3	CASSLNFGDRSTDTQYF
TRBV18	TRBJ1-2	CASSPPSRIYGYTF
TRBV5-1	TRBJ2-2	CASSLRAGTLSNTGELFF
TRBV5-1	TRBJ2-7	CASSPQGQGVYEQYF
TRBV5-6	TRBJ2-5	CASRRTGETQYF